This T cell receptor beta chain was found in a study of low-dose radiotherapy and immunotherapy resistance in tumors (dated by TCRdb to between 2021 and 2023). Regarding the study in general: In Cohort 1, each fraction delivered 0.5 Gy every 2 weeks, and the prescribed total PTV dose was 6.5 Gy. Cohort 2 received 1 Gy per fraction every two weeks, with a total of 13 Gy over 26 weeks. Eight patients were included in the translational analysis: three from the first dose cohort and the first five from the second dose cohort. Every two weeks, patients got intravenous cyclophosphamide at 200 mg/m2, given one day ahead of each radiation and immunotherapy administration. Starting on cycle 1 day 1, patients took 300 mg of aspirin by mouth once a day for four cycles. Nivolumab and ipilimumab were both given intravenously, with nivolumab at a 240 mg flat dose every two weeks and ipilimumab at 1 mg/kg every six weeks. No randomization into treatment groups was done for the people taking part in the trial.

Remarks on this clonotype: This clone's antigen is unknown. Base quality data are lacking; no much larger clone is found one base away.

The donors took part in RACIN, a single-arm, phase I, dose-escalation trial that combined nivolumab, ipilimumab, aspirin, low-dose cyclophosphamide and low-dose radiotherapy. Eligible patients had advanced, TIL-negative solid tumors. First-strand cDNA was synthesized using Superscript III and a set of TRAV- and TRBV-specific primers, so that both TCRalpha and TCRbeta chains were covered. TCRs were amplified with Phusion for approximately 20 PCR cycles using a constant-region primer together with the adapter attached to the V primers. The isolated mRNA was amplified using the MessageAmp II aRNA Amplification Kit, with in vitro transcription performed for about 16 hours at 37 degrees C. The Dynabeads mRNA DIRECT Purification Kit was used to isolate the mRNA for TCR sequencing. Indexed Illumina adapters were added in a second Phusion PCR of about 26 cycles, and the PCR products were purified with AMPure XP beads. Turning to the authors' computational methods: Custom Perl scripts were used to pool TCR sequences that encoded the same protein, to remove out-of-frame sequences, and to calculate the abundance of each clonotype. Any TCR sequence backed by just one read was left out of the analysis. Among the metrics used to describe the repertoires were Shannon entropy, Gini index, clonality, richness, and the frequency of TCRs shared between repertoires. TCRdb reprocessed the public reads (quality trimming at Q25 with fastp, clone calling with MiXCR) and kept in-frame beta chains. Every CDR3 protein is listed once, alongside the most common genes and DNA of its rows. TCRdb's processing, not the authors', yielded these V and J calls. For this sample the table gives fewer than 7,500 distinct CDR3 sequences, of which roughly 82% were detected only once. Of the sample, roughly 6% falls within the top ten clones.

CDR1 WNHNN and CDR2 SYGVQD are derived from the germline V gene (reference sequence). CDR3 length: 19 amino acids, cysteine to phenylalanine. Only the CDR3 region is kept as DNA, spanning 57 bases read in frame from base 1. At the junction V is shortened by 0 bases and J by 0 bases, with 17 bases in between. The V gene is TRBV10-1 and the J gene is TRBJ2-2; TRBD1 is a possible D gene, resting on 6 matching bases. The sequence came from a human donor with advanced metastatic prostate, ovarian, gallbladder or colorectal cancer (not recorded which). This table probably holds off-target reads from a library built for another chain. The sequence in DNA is TGCGCCAGCAGTGAGTCGTTGATGTCGGGACAATCGAACACCGGGGAGCTGTTTTTT. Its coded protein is CASSESLMSGQSNTGELFF.